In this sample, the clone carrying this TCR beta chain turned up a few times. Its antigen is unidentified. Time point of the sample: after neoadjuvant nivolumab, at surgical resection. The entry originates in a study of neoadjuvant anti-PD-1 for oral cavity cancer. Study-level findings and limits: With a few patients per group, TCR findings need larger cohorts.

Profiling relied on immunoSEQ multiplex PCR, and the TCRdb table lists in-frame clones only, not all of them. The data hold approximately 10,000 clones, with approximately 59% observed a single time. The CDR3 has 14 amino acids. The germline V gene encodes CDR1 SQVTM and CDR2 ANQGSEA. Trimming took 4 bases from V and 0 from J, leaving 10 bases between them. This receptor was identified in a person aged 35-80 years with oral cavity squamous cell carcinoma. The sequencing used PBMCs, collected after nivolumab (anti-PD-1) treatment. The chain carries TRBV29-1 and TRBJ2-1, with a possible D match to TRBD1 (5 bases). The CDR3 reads CSVGDSFSYNEQFF. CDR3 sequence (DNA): TGCAGCGTTGGAGACAGCTTCTCCTACAATGAGCAGTTCTTC.